This T cell receptor (beta chain) was profiled in a study of cytomegalovirus exposure and HLA in healthy donors. This clone has only one observation. Primers for the PCR totalled 60 Vbeta and 13 Jbeta. Clones were sequenced by immunoSEQ multiplex PCR, and TCRdb holds only the in-frame ones, with some missing. This sample has around 150,000 clones, with 72% found just once. V was clipped by 0 bases and J by 4 bases, with 5 bases between them. This CDR3 is 13 amino acids long. Germline CDR1 reads SGHRS; CDR2 reads YFSETQ. The clonotype comes from a man in his fifties or sixties in good health and CMV-seropositive. This chain connects TRBV5-1 to TRBJ1-3; D is uncertain. Sequencing used PBMCs. The CDR3 sequence: CASSLAIGNTIYF. CDR3 DNA sequence: TGCGCCAGCAGCTTGGCAATCGGAAACACCATATATTTT. The full variable domain, completed using reference TRBV5-1 and TRBJ1-3, is KAGVTQTPRYLIKTRGQQVTLSCSPISGHRSVSWYQQTPGQGLQFLFEYFSETQRNKGNFPGRFSGRQFSNSRSEMNVSTLELGDSALYLCASSLAIGNTIYFGEGSWLTVV.